This T cell receptor (beta chain) derives from a study of identical twins. TCRdb ran MiXCR on the 5' RACE reads and lists one entry per CDR3 protein. Here the sample spans 1.5 million to 2 million distinct CDR3 sequences, 32% being singletons. A few counts support this clonotype. The antigen is unknown. Unmatched junction bases numbered 3, after V lost 4 bases and J lost 5 bases. Looked up from germline, CDR1 is SGHAT and CDR2 is FQNNGV. The CDR3 has 13 amino acids. Points from the study as a whole: Researchers caution that invariant MAIT and iNKT cells could partly confound zero-insertion analyses.

Sequences were obtained from cord blood. The chain uses TRBV11-2 and TRBJ1-2, with 8 bases aligning to TRBD1. The sequence derives from a newborn girl in good health. The CDR3 nucleotides read TGTGCCAGCAGCTGGGGACAGGAGTATGGCTACACCTTC. Protein sequence: CASSWGQEYGYTF.